This record looks at one T cell receptor beta chain sequence and its context. Its antigen is undetermined. These data come from a study of OX40 agonist ivuxolimab in advanced cancers. Study background: The patients' treatment was ivuxolimab, an agonistic anti-OX40 (CD134) antibody.

Regarding the study as a whole: Certain nonresponders additionally had low normalized T-cell clonal expansion.

Clones were read by immunoSEQ multiplex PCR, and TCRdb kept only the in-frame ones, dropping some. The data show fewer than 70,000 clones, around 80% seen once. The specimen comprised CD4+ or CD8+ T cells sorted from blood, sampled in a trial of the OX40 agonist ivuxolimab. This clonotype originated in an adult with an advanced solid tumor such as melanoma, head and neck, liver or kidney cancer.

The CDR3, as DNA: TGTGCCAGCAGCCCCACGCCCGGGGCTAGCGGGGGTAGGGACGAGCAGTACTTC. Amino acid sequence: CASSPTPGASGGRDEQYF. The chain carries TRBV28 and TRBJ2-7; 10 nucleotides match TRBD2. This CDR3 is built from 18 residues. V shed 6 bases, J shed 5 bases, and the junction held 19 bases outside the gene matches. CDR1 is MDHEN and CDR2 is SYDVKM in the germline V gene.